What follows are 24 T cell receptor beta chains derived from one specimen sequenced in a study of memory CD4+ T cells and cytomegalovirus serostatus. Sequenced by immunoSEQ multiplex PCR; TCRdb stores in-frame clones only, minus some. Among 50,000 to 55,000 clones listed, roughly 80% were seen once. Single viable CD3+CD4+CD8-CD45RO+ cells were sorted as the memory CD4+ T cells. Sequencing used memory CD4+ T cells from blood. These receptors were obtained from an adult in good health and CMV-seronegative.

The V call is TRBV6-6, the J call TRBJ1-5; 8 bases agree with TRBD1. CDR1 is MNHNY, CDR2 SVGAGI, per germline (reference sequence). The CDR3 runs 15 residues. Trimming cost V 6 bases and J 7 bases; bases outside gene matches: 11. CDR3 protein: CASRRQGTPPQPQHF. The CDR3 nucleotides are TGTGCCAGCAGACGACAGGGGACCCCTCCGCAGCCCCAGCATTTT.

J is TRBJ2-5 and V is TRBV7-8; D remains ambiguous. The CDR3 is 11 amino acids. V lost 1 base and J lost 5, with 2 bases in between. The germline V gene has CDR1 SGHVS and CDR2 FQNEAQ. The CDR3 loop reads CASSLVETQYF. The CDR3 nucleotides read TGTGCCAGCAGCTTAGTGGAGACCCAGTACTTC.

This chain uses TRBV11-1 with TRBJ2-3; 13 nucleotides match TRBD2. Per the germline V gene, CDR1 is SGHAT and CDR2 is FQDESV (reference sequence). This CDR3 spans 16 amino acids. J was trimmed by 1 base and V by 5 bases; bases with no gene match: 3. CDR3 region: CASSAGLAGGTDTQYF. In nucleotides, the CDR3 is TGTGCCAGCAGCGCCGGACTAGCGGGGGGCACAGATACGCAGTATTTT.

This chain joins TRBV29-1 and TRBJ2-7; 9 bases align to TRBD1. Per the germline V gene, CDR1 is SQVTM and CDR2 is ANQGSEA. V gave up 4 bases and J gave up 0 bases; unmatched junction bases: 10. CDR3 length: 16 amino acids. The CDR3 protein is CSVGGGQGISSYEQYF. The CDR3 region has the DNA TGCAGCGTTGGGGGGGGACAGGGAATAAGCTCCTACGAGCAGTACTTC.

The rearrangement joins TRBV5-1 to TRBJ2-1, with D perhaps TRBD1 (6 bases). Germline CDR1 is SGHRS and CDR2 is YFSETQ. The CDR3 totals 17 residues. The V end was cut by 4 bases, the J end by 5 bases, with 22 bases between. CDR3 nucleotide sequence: TGCGCCAGCAGCGCCGACGTGGGGCAGGGGTCTAACAATGAGCAGTTCTTC. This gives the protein CASSADVGQGSNNEQFF.

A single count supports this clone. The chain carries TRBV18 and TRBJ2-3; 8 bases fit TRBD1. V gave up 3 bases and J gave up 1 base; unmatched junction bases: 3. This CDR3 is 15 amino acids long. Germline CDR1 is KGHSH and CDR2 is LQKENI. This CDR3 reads CASSPDRAGTDTQYF. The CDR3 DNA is TGTGCCAGCTCACCGGACAGGGCTGGCACAGATACGCAGTATTTT.

The DNA for the CDR3 is TGTGCCAGCTCATCTATTTGGGGGGGCTACGAGCAGTACTTC. Residues: CASSSIWGGYEQYF. J is TRBJ2-7 and V is TRBV6-5, with TRBD2 identical over 7 bases. V dropped 8 bases and J dropped 3; count of bases not matched to a gene: 10. This CDR3 has 14 residues. Germline V lookup: CDR1 MNHEY, CDR2 SVGAGI.

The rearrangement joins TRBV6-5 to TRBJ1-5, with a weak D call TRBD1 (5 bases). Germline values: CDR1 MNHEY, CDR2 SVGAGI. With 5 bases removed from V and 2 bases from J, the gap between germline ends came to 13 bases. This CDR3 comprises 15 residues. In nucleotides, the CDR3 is TGTGCCAGCAGTACGGGGAGGGGAGGCAATCAGCCCCAGCATTTT. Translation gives CASSTGRGGNQPQHF.

The CDR3 here is CASSLQGADYGYTF. The CDR3 bases are TGCGCCAGCAGCTTGCAGGGGGCCGACTATGGCTACACCTTC. The chain combines TRBV5-1 with TRBJ1-2; TRBD1 aligns across 8 bases. Germline CDR1 reads SGHRS; CDR2 reads YFSETQ. The CDR3 runs 14 residues. The ends lost 1 base at V and 3 bases at J; junction bases unmatched: 2.

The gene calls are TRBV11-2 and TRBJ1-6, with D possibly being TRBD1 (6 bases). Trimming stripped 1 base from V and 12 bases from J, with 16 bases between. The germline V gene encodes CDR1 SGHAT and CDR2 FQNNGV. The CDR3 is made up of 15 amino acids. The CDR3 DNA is TGTGCCAGCAGCTTAGTCCTCGGGGGCCGGGGACCCCTCCACTTT. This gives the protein CASSLVLGGRGPLHF.

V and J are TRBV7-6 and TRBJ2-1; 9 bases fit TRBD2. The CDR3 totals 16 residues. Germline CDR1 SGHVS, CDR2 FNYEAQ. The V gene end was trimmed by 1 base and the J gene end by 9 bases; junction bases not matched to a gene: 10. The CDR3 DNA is TGTGCCAGCAGCTTAGAGGCCAGCGGGGGGTTGGGTGAGCAGTTCTTC. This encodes CASSLEASGGLGEQFF.

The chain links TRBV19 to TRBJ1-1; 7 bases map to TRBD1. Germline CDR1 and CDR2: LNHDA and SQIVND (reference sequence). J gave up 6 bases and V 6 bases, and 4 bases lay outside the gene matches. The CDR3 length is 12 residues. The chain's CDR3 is CASRQGLAEAFF. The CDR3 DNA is TGTGCCAGTAGACAGGGGTTAGCTGAAGCTTTCTTT.

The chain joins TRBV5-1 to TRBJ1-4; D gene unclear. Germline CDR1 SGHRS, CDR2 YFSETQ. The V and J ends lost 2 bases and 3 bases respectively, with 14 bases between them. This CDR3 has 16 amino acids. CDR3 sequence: CASSFNHWEPNEKLFF. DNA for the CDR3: TGCGCCAGCAGCTTCAATCACTGGGAGCCTAATGAAAAACTGTTTTTT. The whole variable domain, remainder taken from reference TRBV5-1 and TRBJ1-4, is KAGVTQTPRYLIKTRGQQVTLSCSPISGHRSVSWYQQTPGQGLQFLFEYFSETQRNKGNFPGRFSGRQFSNSRSEMNVSTLELGDSALYLCASSFNHWEPNEKLFFGSGTQLSVL.

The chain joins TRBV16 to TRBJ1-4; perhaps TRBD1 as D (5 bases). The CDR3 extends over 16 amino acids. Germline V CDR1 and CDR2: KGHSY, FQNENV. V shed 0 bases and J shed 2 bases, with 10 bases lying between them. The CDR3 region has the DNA TGTGCCAGCAGCCAATCGCGGGGCTCCACTAATGAAAAACTGTTTTTT. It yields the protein CASSQSRGSTNEKLFF. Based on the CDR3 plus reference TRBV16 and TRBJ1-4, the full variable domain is GEEVAQTPKHLVRGEGQKAKLYCAPIKGHSYVFWYQQVLKNEFKFLISFQNENVFDETGMPKERFSAKCLPNSPCSLEIQATKLEDSAVYFCASSQSRGSTNEKLFFGSGTQLSVL.

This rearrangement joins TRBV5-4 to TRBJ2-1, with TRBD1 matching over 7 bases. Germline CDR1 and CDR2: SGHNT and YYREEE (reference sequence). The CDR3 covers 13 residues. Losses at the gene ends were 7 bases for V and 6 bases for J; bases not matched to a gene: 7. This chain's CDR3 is CASSRAGGNEQFF. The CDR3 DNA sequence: TGTGCCAGCTCCCGGGCAGGGGGCAATGAGCAGTTCTTC. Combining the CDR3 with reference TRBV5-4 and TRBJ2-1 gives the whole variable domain ETGVTQSPTHLIKTRGQQVTLRCSSQSGHNTVSWYQQALGQGPQFIFQYYREEENGRGNFPPRFSGLQFPNYSSELNVNALELDDSALYLCASSRAGGNEQFFGPGTRLTVL.

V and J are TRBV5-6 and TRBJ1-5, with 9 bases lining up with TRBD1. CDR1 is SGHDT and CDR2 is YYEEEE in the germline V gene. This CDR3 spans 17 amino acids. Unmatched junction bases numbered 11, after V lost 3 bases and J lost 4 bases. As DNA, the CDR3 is TGTGCCAGCAGCTCGTATGCCGGGACAGGGCGTAATCAGCCCCAGCATTTT. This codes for CASSSYAGTGRNQPQHF.

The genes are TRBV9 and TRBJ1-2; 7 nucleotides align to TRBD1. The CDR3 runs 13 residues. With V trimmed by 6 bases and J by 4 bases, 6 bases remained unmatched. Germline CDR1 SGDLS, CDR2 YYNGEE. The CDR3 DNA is TGTGCCAGCACCAGACAGGGTCTCTATGGCTACACCTTC. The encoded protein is CASTRQGLYGYTF.

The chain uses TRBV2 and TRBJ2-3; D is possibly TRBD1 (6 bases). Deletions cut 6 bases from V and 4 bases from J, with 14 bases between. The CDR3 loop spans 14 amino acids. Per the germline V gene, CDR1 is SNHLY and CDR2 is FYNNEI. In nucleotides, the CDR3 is TGTGCCAGCAGGCCGGACAGTCATGCAGATACGCAGTATTTT. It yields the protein CASRPDSHADTQYF.

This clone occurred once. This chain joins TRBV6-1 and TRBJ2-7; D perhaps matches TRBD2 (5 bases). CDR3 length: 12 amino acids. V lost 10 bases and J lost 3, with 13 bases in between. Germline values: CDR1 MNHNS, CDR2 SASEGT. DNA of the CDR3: TGTGCCACGGGATGGGGAAACTACGAGCAGTACTTC. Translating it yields CATGWGNYEQYF.

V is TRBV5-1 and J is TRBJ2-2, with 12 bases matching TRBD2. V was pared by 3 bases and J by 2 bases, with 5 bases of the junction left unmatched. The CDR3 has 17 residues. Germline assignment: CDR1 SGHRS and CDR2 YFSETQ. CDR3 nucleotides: TGCGCCAGCAGCTCGACTAGCGGGGGCCCTAACACCGGGGAGCTGTTTTTT. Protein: CASSSTSGGPNTGELFF. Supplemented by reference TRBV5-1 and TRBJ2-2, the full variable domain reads KAGVTQTPRYLIKTRGQQVTLSCSPISGHRSVSWYQQTPGQGLQFLFEYFSETQRNKGNFPGRFSGRQFSNSRSEMNVSTLELGDSALYLCASSSTSGGPNTGELFFGEGSRLTVL.

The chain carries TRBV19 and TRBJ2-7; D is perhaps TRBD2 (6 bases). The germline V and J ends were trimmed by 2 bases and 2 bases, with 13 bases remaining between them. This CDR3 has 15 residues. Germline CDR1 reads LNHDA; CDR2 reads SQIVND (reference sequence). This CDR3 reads CASSIRRGGTYEQYF. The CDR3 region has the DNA TGTGCCAGTAGTATACGGCGGGGTGGAACCTACGAGCAGTACTTC.

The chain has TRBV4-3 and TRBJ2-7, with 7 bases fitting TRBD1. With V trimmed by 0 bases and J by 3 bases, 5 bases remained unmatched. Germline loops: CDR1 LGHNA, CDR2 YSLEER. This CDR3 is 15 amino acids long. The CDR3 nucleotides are TGCGCCAGCAGCCAAGATGAGGGGGCAAGCTACGAGCAGTACTTC. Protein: CASSQDEGASYEQYF.

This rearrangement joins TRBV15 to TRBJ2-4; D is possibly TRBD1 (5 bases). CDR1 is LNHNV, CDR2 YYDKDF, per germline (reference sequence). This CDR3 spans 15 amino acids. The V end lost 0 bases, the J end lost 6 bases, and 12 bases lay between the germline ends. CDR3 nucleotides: TGTGCCACCAGCAGAGATCCAGGGTCAGGAAACATTCAGTACTTC. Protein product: CATSRDPGSGNIQYF.

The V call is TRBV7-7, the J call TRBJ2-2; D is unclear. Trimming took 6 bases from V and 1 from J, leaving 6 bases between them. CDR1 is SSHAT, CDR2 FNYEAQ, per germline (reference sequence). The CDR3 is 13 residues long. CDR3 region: CASRPMNTGELFF. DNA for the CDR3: TGTGCCAGCAGACCGATGAACACCGGGGAGCTGTTTTTT.